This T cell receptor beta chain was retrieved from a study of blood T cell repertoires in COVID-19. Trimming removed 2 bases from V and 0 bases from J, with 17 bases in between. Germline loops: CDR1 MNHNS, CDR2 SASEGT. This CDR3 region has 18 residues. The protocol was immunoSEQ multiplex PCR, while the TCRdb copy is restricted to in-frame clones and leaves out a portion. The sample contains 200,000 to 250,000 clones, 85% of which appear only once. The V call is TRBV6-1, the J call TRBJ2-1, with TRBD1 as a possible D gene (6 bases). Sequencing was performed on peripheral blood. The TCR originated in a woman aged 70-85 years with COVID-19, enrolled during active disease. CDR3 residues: CASSEKDPDSDSYNEQFF. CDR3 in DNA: TGTGCCAGCAGTGAAAAGGACCCGGACAGCGACTCCTACAATGAGCAGTTCTTC.